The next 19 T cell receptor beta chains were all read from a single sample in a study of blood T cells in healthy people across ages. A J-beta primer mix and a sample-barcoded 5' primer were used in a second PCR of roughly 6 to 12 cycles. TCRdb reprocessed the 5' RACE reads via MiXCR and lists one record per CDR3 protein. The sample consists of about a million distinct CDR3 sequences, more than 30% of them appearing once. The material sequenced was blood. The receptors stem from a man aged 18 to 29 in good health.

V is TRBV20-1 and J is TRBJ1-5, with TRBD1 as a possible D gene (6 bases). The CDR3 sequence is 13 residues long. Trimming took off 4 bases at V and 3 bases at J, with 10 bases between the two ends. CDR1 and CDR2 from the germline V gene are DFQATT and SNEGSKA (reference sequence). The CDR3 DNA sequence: TGCAGTGCTATGTACAGGGACAATCAGCCCCAGCATTTT. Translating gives CSAMYRDNQPQHF.

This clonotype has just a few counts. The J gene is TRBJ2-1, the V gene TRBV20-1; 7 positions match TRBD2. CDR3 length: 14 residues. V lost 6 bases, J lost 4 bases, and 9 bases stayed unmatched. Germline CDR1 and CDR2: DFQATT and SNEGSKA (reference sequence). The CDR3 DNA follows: TGCAGTGCCGTCGTGGGGGGGTGGTACAATGAGCAGTTCTTC. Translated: CSAVVGGWYNEQFF.

The CDR3 loop reads CASSYSPGTGGEKLFF. CDR3 bases: TGTGCCAGCAGTTACTCCCCCGGGACAGGGGGTGAAAAACTGTTTTTT. The chain uses TRBV6-6 and TRBJ1-4, with 11 bases aligning to TRBD1. J lost 7 bases, V lost 0 bases, and 4 bases had no gene match. Looked up from germline, CDR1 is MNHNY and CDR2 is SVGAGI (reference sequence). The CDR3 has 16 residues.

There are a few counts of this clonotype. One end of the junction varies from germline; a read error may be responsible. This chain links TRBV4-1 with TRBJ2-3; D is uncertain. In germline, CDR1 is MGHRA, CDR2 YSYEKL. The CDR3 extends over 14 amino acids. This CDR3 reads CASSRSPSTDTQYF. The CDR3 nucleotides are TGTGCCAGCAGTAGGTCCCCTAGCACAGATACGCAGTATTTT.

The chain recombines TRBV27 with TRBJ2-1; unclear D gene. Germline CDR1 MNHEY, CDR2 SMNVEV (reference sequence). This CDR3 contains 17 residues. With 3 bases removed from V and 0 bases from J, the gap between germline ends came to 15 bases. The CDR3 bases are TGTGCCAGCAGTTTGAGCGTCTCTATCAGCTCCTACAATGAGCAGTTCTTC. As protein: CASSLSVSISSYNEQFF.

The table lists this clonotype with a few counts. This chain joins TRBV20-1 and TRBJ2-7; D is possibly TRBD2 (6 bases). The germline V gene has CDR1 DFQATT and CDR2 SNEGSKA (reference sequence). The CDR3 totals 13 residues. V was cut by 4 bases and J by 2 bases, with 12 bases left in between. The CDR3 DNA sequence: TGCAGTGCTATCGGGGACTTAACCTACGAGCAGTACTTC. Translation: CSAIGDLTYEQYF.

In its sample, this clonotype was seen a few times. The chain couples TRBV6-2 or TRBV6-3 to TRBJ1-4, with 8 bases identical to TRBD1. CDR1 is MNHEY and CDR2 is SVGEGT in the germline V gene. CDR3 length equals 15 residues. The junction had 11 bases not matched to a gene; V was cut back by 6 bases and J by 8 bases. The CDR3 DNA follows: TGTGCCAGCAGGCCCCACGTGGACAGGGTGGAAAAACTGTTTTTT. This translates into CASRPHVDRVEKLFF.

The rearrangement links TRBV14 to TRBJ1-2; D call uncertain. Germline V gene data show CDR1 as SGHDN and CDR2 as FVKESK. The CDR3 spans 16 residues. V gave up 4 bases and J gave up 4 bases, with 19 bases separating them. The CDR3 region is CASSPKFFNSIYGYTF. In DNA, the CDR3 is TGTGCCAGCAGCCCAAAATTTTTTAACAGCATCTATGGCTACACCTTC.

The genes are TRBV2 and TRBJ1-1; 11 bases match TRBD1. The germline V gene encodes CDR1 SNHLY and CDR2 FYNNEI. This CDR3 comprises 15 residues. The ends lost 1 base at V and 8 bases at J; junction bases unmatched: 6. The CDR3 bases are TGTGCCAGCAGTGAAGAGGGACAGGGGGGCGGAGAAGCTTTCTTT. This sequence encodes CASSEEGQGGGEAFF. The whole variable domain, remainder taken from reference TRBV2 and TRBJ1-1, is EPEVTQTPSHQVTQMGQEVILRCVPISNHLYFYWYRQILGQKVEFLVSFYNNEISEKSEIFDDQFSVERPDGSNFTLKIRSTKLEDSAMYFCASSEEGQGGGEAFFGQGTRLTVV.

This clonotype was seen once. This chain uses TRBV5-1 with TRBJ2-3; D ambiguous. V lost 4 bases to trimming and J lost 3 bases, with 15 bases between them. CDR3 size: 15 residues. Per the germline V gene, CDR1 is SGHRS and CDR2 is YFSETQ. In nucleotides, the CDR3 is TGCGCCAGCAGCACGAAAGGGATCAGTACAGATACGCAGTATTTT. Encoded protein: CASSTKGISTDTQYF.

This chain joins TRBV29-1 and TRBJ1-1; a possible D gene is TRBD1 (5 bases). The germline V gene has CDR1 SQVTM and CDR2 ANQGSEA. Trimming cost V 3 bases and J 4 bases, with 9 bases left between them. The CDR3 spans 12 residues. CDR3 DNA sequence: TGCAGCGTTGAGGTGGGGGGCACTGAAGCTTTCTTT. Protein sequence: CSVEVGGTEAFF. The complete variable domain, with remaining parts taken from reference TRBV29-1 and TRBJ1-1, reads SAVISQKPSRDICQRGTSLTIQCQVDSQVTMMFWYRQQPGQSLTLIATANQGSEATYESGFVIDKFPISRPNLTFSTLTVSNMSPEDSSIYLCSVEVGGTEAFFGQGTRLTVV.

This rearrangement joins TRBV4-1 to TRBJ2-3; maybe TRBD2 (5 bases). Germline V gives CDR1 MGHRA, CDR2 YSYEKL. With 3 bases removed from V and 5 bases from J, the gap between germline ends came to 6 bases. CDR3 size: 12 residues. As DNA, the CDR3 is TGCGCCAGCAGCCAGGGAGTAGATACGCAGTATTTT. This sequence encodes CASSQGVDTQYF.

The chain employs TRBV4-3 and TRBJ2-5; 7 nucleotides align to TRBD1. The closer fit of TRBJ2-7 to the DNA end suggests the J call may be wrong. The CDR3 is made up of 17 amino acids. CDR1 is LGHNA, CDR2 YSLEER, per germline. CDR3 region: CASSQDRLEQGSYEQYF. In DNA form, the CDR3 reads TGCGCCAGCAGCCAAGATCGTCTGGAACAGGGGTCGTACGAGCAGTACTTC.

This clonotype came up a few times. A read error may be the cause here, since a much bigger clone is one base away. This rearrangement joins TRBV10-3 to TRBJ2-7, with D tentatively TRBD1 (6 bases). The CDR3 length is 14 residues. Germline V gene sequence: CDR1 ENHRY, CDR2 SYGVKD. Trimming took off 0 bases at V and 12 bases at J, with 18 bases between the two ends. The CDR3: CAISESGTPIPLYF. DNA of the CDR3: TGTGCCATCAGTGAGTCGGGGACACCGATTCCTCTGTACTTC.

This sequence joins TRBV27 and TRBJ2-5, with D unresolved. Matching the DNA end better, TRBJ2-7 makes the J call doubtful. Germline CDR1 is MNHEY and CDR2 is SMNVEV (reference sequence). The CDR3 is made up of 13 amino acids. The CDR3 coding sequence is TGTGCCAGCAACACCCGACCGAACTACGAGCAGTACTTC. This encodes CASNTRPNYEQYF.

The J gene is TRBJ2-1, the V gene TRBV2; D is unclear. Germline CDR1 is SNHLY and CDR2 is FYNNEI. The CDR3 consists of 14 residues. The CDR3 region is CAILAVSSYNEQFF. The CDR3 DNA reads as TGTGCGATCTTGGCGGTGAGCTCCTACAATGAGCAGTTCTTC.

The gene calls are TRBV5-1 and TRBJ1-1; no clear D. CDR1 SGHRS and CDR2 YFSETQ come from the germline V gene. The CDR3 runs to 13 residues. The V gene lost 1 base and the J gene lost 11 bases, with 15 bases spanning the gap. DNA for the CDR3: TGCGCCAGCAGCTTGTGGGAAAATGAAGTGGCTTTCTTT. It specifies CASSLWENEVAFF.

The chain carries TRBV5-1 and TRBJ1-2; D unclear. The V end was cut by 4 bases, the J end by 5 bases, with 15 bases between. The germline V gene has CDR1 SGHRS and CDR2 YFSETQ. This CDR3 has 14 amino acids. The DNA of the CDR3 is TGCGCCAGCAGCCTTGACATCTCTGGGTATGGCTACACCTTC. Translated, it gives CASSLDISGYGYTF.

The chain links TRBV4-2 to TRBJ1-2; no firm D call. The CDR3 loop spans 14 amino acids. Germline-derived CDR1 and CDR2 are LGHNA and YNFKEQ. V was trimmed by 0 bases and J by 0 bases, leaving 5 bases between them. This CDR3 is CASSQDDTNYGYTF. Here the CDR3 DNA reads TGTGCCAGCAGCCAAGACGACACTAACTATGGCTACACCTTC.